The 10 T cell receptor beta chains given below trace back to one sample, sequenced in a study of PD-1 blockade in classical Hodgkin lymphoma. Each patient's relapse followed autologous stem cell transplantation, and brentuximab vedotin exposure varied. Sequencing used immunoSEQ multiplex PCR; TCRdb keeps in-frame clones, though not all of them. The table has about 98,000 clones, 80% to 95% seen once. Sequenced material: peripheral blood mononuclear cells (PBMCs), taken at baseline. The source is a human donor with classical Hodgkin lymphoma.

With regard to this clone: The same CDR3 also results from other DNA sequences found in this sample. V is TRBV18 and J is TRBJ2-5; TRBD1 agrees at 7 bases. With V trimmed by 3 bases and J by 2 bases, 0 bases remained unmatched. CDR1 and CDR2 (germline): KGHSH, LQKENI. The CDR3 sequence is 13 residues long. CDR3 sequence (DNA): TGTGCCAGCTCACCGGGACAGCAAGAGACCCAGTACTTC. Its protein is CASSPGQQETQYF.

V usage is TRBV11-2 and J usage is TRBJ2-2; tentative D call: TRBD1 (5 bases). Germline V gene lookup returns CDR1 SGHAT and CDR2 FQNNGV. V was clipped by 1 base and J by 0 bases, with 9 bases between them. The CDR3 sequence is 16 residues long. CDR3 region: CASSLVTGSNTGELFF. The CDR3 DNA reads TGTGCCAGCAGCTTAGTTACAGGCTCGAACACCGGGGAGCTGTTTTTT.

In DNA, the CDR3 is TGTGCCAGTAGTATAGAGTCAGGGGTTACTGAAGCTTTCTTT. This gives the protein CASSIESGVTEAFF. The chain recombines TRBV19 with TRBJ1-1, with D tentatively TRBD1 (6 bases). Trimming took off 0 bases at V and 5 bases at J, with 10 bases between the two ends. Germline CDR1 LNHDA, CDR2 SQIVND (reference sequence). This CDR3 spans 14 amino acids.

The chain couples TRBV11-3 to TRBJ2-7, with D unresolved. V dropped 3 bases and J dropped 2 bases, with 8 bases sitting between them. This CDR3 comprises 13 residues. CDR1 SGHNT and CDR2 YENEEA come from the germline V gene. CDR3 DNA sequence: TGTGCCAGCAGCTTCTCGCGAGCCTACGAGCAGTACTTC. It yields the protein CASSFSRAYEQYF.

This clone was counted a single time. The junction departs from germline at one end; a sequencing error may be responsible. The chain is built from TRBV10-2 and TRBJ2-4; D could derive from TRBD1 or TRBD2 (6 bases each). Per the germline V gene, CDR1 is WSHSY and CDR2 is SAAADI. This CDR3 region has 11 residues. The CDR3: CASSDGGRRNF. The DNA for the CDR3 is TGCGCCAGCAGTGATGGGGGGCGCAGGAACTTC.

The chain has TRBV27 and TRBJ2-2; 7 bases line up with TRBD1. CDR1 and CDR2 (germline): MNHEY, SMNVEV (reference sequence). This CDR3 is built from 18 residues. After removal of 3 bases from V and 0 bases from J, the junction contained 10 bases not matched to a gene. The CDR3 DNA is TGTGCCAGCAGTTTGGGGGCCGGACAGGCGGCGAACACCGGGGAGCTGTTTTTT. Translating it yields CASSLGAGQAANTGELFF.

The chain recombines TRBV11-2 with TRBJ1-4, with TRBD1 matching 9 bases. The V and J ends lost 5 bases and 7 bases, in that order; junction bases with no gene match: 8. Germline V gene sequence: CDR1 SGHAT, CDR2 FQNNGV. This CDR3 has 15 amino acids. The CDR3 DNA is TGTGCCAGCAGCGTCTCCGGGACAGGGCGTGAAAAACTGTTTTTT. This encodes CASSVSGTGREKLFF.

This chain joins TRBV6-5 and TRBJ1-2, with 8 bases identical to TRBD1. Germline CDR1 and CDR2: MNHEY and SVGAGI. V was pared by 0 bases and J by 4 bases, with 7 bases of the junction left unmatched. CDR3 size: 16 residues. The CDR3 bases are TGTGCCAGCAGTTACTCCCGACAGGGGAGGGGCTATGGCTACACCTTC. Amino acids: CASSYSRQGRGYGYTF.

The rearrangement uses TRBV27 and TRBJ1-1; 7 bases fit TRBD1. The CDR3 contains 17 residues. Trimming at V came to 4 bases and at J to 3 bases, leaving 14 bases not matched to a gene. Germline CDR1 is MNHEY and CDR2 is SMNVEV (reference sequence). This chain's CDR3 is CASSSRDRGPRDTEAFF. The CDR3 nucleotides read TGTGCCAGCAGTTCCCGGGACAGAGGGCCTAGGGACACTGAAGCTTTCTTT.

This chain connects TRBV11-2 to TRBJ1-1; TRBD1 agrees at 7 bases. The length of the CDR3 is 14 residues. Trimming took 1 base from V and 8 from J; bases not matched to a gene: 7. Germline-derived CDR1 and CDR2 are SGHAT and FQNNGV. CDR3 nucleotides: TGTGCCAGCAGCTTAGTAGGACAGGTGGCCGAAGCTTTCTTT. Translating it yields CASSLVGQVAEAFF.